This is a list of T cell receptor beta chains from one sample in a study of T cell responses to AZD1222 COVID-19 vaccine. Method: immunoSEQ multiplex PCR; TCRdb's copy keeps in-frame clones and lacks some. The sample shows about 120,000 clones, about nine tenths of them seen only once. Here the sequenced sample was peripheral blood, taken on day 0 of AZD1222 vaccination. The origin of the receptors is an adult in good health. Each CDR3 is given with its conserved first and last residue. D genes are given only for firm matches. The size field is filled for only some rows; it gives once, few, many or a size class.

d_gene,j_gene,abundance,v_gene,CDR3aa,CDR3nt
-,TRBJ2-7,-,TRBV11-1,CASSLEETRNYEQYF,TGTGCCAGCAGCTTAGAGGAGACACGGAACTACGAGCAGTACTTC
-,TRBJ1-2,-,TRBV7-2,CASRPQVLYGYTF,TGTGCCAGCAGACCCCAGGTCCTCTATGGCTACACCTTC
TRBD1,TRBJ1-4,-,TRBV2,CASRGPGGGEEKLFF,TGTGCCAGCAGGGGGCCCGGAGGGGGCGAGGAAAAACTGTTTTTT
-,TRBJ1-2,-,TRBV6-5,CASSYSSKNYGYTF,TGTGCCAGCAGTTACTCTTCAAAGAACTATGGCTACACCTTC
-,TRBJ1-2,-,TRBV12-3/TRBV12-4,CASSLGANYGYTF,TGTGCCAGCAGTTTAGGTGCTAACTATGGCTACACCTTC
-,TRBJ1-2,-,TRBV4-3,CASSQVRSGSYGYTF,TGCGCCAGCAGCCAAGTCAGGTCGGGGTCCTATGGCTACACCTTC
-,TRBJ2-7,-,TRBV7-2,CASSARTGYEQYF,TGTGCCAGCAGCGCCCGGACGGGTTACGAGCAGTACTTC
-,TRBJ2-6,-,TRBV18,CASSPGPPASGANVLTF,TGTGCCAGCTCACCAGGTCCCCCAGCCTCTGGGGCCAACGTCCTGACTTTC
-,TRBJ1-2,-,TRBV7-2,CASSFPVGYGYTF,TGTGCCAGCAGCTTTCCGGTGGGCTATGGCTACACCTTC
-,TRBJ1-5,-,TRBV2,CASSELESNQPQHF,TGTGCCAGCAGTGAGTTGGAGTCAAATCAGCCCCAGCATTTT
TRBD2,TRBJ2-2,-,TRBV6-4,CASKREPGTGELFF,TGTGCCAGCAAGCGGGAGCCGGGGACCGGGGAGCTGTTTTTT
-,TRBJ1-5,-,TRBV7-9,CASSLGTDYSNQPQHF,TGTGCCAGCAGCTTAGGGACGGATTATAGCAATCAGCCCCAGCATTTT
-,TRBJ1-5,-,TRBV12-3/TRBV12-4,CASLLGGPPQHF,TGTGCCAGCTTGTTAGGTGGCCCGCCCCAGCATTTT
TRBD1,TRBJ1-1,-,TRBV10-1,CASSRDSSNTEAFF,TGCGCCAGCAGTCGGGACAGTTCGAACACTGAAGCTTTCTTT
-,TRBJ2-7,-,TRBV3-1/TRBV3-2,CASSPAGRHYEQYF,TGTGCCAGCAGCCCCGCGGGACGGCATTACGAGCAGTACTTC
TRBD1,TRBJ1-5,-,TRBV28,CASSLRTGGGYSNQPQHF,TGTGCCAGCAGTTTACGGACAGGGGGGGGATATAGCAATCAGCCCCAGCATTTT
-,TRBJ2-3,-,TRBV5-1,CASSLGLAPSTDTQYF,TGCGCCAGCAGCTTGGGGCTAGCTCCTAGCACAGATACGCAGTATTTT
-,TRBJ2-2,-,TRBV5-1,CASSLVQAAGELFF,TGCGCCAGCAGCTTGGTACAGGCGGCCGGGGAGCTGTTTTTT
-,TRBJ1-6,-,TRBV4-2,CASSQLPQGGGGRALHF,TGTGCCAGCAGCCAACTACCCCAGGGAGGAGGAGGTCGGGCCCTCCACTTT
-,TRBJ2-7,-,TRBV6-2/TRBV6-3,CASSYRQGPYEQYF,TGTGCCAGCAGTTACCGGCAGGGCCCCTACGAGCAGTACTTC
TRBD2,TRBJ2-2,-,TRBV6-5,CASSPLAGNTGELFF,TGTGCCAGCAGTCCCCTAGCGGGGAACACCGGGGAGCTGTTTTTT
TRBD1,TRBJ2-1,-,TRBV6-1,CASSVLGQGWGVNEQFF,TGTGCCAGCAGTGTTTTGGGACAGGGGTGGGGTGTGAATGAGCAGTTCTTC
-,TRBJ1-5,-,TRBV30,CAWSSGASGNQPQHF,TGTGCCTGGAGCTCAGGGGCATCAGGCAATCAGCCCCAGCATTTT
-,TRBJ1-1,-,TRBV18,CASSPRNSMNTEAFF,TGTGCCAGCTCACCTCGGAATTCGATGAACACTGAAGCTTTCTTT
-,TRBJ2-3,-,TRBV7-3,CASSSGTATDTQYF,TGTGCCAGCAGCTCAGGGACTGCCACAGATACGCAGTATTTT
TRBD1,TRBJ2-4,few,TRBV4-1,CASSPGTDRNQYF,TGCGCCAGCAGTCCCGGGACAGATAGGAATCAGTACTTC
TRBD2,TRBJ2-5,-,TRBV6-2/TRBV6-3,CASSYLWTSGGKKETQYF,TGTGCCAGCAGTTACCTTTGGACTAGCGGGGGAAAAAAAGAGACCCAGTACTTC
-,TRBJ2-5,-,TRBV11-3,CASSLWTQETQYF,TGTGCCAGCAGCTTATGGACCCAAGAGACCCAGTACTTC
-,TRBJ2-5,once,TRBV18,CASSRQGGETQYF,TGTGCCAGCTCACGGCAGGGCGGAGAGACCCAGTACTTC
TRBD2,TRBJ2-3,few,TRBV5-1,CASSPREGPSDTQYF,TGCGCCAGCAGCCCCCGGGAGGGTCCCTCAGATACGCAGTATTTT
-,TRBJ2-7,few,TRBV10-1,CASECTWRPTSYEQYF,TGCGCCAGCGAGTGTACGTGGCGGCCAACCTCCTACGAGCAGTACTTC
-,TRBJ1-2,-,TRBV7-9,CASSLEGYGYTF,TGTGCCAGCAGCTTAGAGGGGTATGGCTACACCTTC
TRBD1,TRBJ2-1,-,TRBV5-1,CASEWTGKGDEQFF,TGCGCCAGCGAATGGACAGGGAAGGGCGATGAGCAGTTCTTC
TRBD2,TRBJ2-4,-,TRBV19,CASSSGTSAGKNIQYF,TGTGCCAGTAGTTCCGGGACTAGCGCTGGTAAAAACATTCAGTACTTC
-,TRBJ2-3,-,TRBV28,CASSKQGTDTQYF,TGTGCCAGCAGTAAACAGGGCACAGATACGCAGTATTTT
TRBD2,TRBJ2-3,-,TRBV6-2/TRBV6-3,CASSYSRAGGPQRDTQYF,TGTGCCAGCAGTTACTCGCGAGCGGGAGGGCCTCAGAGAGATACGCAGTATTTT
-,TRBJ1-1,-,TRBV10-3,CAISGALGTSMNTEAFF,TGTGCCATCAGTGGGGCTTTGGGGACCTCGATGAACACTGAAGCTTTCTTT
TRBD2,TRBJ2-3,-,TRBV5-1,CASSFNPGLGADTQYF,TGCGCCAGCAGCTTTAACCCGGGACTAGGGGCGGATACGCAGTATTTT
-,TRBJ2-3,-,TRBV6-2/TRBV6-3,CASSYSPGSTDTQYF,TGTGCCAGCAGTTACTCTCCGGGAAGCACAGATACGCAGTATTTT
TRBD1,TRBJ2-7,-,TRBV29-1,CSVDQGTGDEQYF,TGCAGCGTTGACCAAGGGACAGGGGACGAGCAGTACTTC
-,TRBJ1-6,-,TRBV21-1,CASSPQGRGNSPLHF,TGTGCCAGCAGCCCACAGGGTCGGGGCAATTCACCCCTCCACTTT
-,TRBJ1-1,-,TRBV14,CASSGQMNTEAFF,TGTGCCAGCAGCGGGCAGATGAACACTGAAGCTTTCTTT
TRBD1,TRBJ1-1,-,TRBV5-1,CASSLGGQAAAFF,TGCGCCAGCAGCTTGGGGGGACAGGCGGCAGCTTTCTTT
-,TRBJ2-1,-,TRBV5-4,CASRRDPTYNEQFF,TGTGCCAGCAGACGGGACCCCACCTACAATGAGCAGTTCTTC
-,TRBJ2-6,-,TRBV24-1,CATSGGWSSGANVLTF,TGTGCCACCAGTGGTGGCTGGAGCTCTGGGGCCAACGTCCTGACTTTC
TRBD1,TRBJ2-7,-,TRBV28,CASSPAAGGFGEQYF,TGTGCCAGCAGCCCCGCCGCAGGGGGTTTCGGGGAGCAGTACTTC
TRBD1,TRBJ1-2,-,TRBV3-1/TRBV3-2,CASSQITGTGDGYTF,TGTGCCAGCAGCCAGATCACCGGGACAGGGGATGGCTACACCTTC
TRBD2,TRBJ2-7,-,TRBV6-5,CASSRGGRLYEQYF,TGTGCCAGTTCTCGCGGCGGGAGACTCTACGAGCAGTACTTC
-,TRBJ2-4,-,TRBV6-5,CASSKGNIQYF,TGTGCCAGCAGCAAGGGAAACATTCAGTACTTC
-,TRBJ1-5,-,TRBV2,CASRGGPGVSNQPQHF,TGTGCCAGCAGGGGGGGGCCGGGGGTGAGCAATCAGCCCCAGCATTTT
-,TRBJ2-5,-,TRBV7-2,CASSATAGALLTQYF,TGTGCCAGCAGCGCGACGGCAGGGGCCCTGTTGACCCAGTACTTC
TRBD2,TRBJ2-1,-,TRBV11-2,CASSLSTSGRGEQFF,TGTGCCAGCAGCTTATCTACTAGCGGGAGGGGTGAGCAGTTCTTC
TRBD1,TRBJ2-2,once,TRBV28,CASSPWTGTNGELFF,TGTGCCAGCAGTCCGTGGACAGGGACGAACGGGGAGCTGTTTTTT